The sequence of this T cell receptor beta chain was determined in a study of OX40 agonist ivuxolimab in advanced cancers. For the study at large: All patients had ivuxolimab intravenously every 2 weeks at 0.01 to 10 mg/kg. Three patients responded partially, comprising one with hepatocellular carcinoma and two with cutaneous melanoma.

About this clone: Its target is unknown.

This CDR3 is 15 amino acids long. Per germline, CDR1 SGHRS and CDR2 YFSETQ. The V segment lost 3 bases and the J segment 2 bases; nucleotides outside the gene matches: 2. The data were produced by immunoSEQ multiplex PCR, yet TCRdb's version contains in-frame clones alone and is incomplete. This sample has tens of thousands of clones, with 89% found just once. General study findings and limits: CD8+ T cells were the subset that, on average, had more expanded clones than CD4+.

Sequences were derived from CD4+ or CD8+ T cells sorted from blood, sampled in a trial of the OX40 agonist ivuxolimab. The J gene is TRBJ2-1, the V gene TRBV5-1, with 10 bases matching TRBD2. The clonotype was recovered from an adult with an advanced solid tumor such as melanoma, head and neck, liver or kidney cancer. The CDR3 nucleotides read TGCGCCAGCAGCTCAGCGGGAGGGGCCTACAATGAGCAGTTCTTC. Its protein is CASSSAGGAYNEQFF.